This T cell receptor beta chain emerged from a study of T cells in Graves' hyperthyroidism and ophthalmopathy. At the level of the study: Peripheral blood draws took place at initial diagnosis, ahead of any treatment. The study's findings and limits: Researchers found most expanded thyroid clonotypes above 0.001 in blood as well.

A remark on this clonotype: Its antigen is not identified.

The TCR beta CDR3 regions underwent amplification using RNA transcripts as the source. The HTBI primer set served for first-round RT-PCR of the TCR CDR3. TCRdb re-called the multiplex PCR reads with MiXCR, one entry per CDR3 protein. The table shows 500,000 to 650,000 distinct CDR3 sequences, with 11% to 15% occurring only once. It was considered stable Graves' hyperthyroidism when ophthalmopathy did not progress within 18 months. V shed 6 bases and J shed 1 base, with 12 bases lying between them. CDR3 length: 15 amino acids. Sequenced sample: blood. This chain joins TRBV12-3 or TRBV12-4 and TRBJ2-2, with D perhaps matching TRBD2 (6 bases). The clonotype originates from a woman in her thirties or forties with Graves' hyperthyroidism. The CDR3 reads CASRGSGVNTGELFF. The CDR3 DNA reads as TGTGCCAGCAGAGGGTCGGGGGTGAACACCGGGGAGCTGTTTTTT.